Reported below is one T cell receptor (beta chain). Its target is not known. A much larger clone differs from this one at a single base, so this may be a read error. Semi-nested PCR with Nested Universal Primer A followed constant-region reverse priming of full-length variable regions. TCRdb ran MiXCR on the 5' RACE reads and lists one entry per CDR3 protein. The sample yields tens of thousands of distinct CDR3 sequences, roughly 17% seen once. Study conclusions and caveats: In terms of TCR gene usage, tumor memory CD4+ T cells clustered together with blood and lymph node memory CD4+ cells, as well as with lymph node naive CD4+ cells. The larger-cohort validation was restricted to a single TCR beta V-J rearrangement rather than whole repertoires.

This CDR3 is built from 14 residues. CDR1 is SGHRS, CDR2 YFSETQ, per germline. CD25-based Treg depletion was applied to purified naive CD4+ T cells. The sample consisted of naive CD4+ T cells sorted from blood. The sample's subset: naive CD4+ T cells, CD4+CD45RA+CD25-. The rearrangement joins TRBV5-1 to TRBJ1-1; 8 nucleotides match TRBD1. This TCR came from a female donor with breast cancer. The CDR3 is CASSPDRVGAEAIF. For the CDR3, the DNA is TGCGCCAGCAGCCCGGACAGGGTGGGCGCTGAAGCTATCTTT. The variable domain in full, completed from reference TRBV5-1 and TRBJ1-1, reads KAGVTQTPRYLIKTRGQQVTLSCSPISGHRSVSWYQQTPGQGLQFLFEYFSETQRNKGNFPGRFSGRQFSNSRSEMNVSTLELGDSALYLCASSPDRVGAEAIFGQGTRLTVV.